The 21 T cell receptor beta chains reported below all come from one sample, sequenced in a study of blood T cell repertoires in COVID-19. The protocol was immunoSEQ multiplex PCR, while the TCRdb copy is restricted to in-frame clones and leaves out a portion. This sample has 95,000 to 110,000 clones, with about 86% found just once. The sequenced sample was peripheral blood. All receptors derive from a woman older than 75 with active or convalescent COVID-19.

Only a few counts were recorded for this clone. CDR3 sequence reads: CASSEAGESNSPLHF. For the CDR3, the DNA is TGTGCCAGCAGTGAAGCCGGGGAGAGCAATTCACCCCTCCACTTT. The genes are TRBV6-1 and TRBJ1-6; no definite D call. The CDR3 spans 15 residues. V gave up 0 bases and J gave up 7 bases, with 10 bases separating them. CDR1 MNHNS and CDR2 SASEGT come from the germline V gene.

The chain uses TRBV6-6 and TRBJ1-5; possibly TRBD1 for D (5 bases). Trimming left V 5 bases short and J 2 bases short, with 19 bases between. The CDR3 totals 17 residues. Germline V lookup: CDR1 MNHNY, CDR2 SVGAGI (reference sequence). In nucleotides, the CDR3 is TGTGCCAGCAGTCCCGGGCTAGGCAGGGAGGGCAATCAGCCCCAGCATTTT. It specifies CASSPGLGREGNQPQHF.

The gene calls are TRBV3-1 (or the pseudogene TRBV3-2) and TRBJ2-7; 7 nucleotides agree with TRBD2. The CDR3 is made up of 14 amino acids. The germline V gene has CDR1 LGHDT and CDR2 YNNKEL (reference sequence). The V segment lost 3 bases and the J segment 3 bases; nucleotides outside the gene matches: 5. In DNA form, the CDR3 reads TGTGCCAGCAGCCAGGGGGACTACGGCTACGAGCAGTACTTC. Protein: CASSQGDYGYEQYF.

J is TRBJ1-2 and V is TRBV5-1; no clear D. Germline V gene data show CDR1 as SGHRS and CDR2 as YFSETQ. The CDR3 covers 13 residues. With 3 bases removed from V and 4 bases from J, the gap between germline ends came to 10 bases. CDR3 protein: CASSSQTSYGYTF. In DNA, the CDR3 is TGCGCCAGCAGCTCCCAGACTTCCTATGGCTACACCTTC.

The chain recombines TRBV4-2 with TRBJ2-5; 8 bases agree with TRBD2. V lost 0 bases and J lost 3; bases outside the gene matches: 15. The germline V gene encodes CDR1 LGHNA and CDR2 YNFKEQ. This CDR3 has 19 residues. In DNA form, the CDR3 reads TGTGCCAGCAGCCAAGACGTAGCGGGGCGTCTGGGGTCGAAAGAGACCCAGTACTTC. This translates into CASSQDVAGRLGSKETQYF.

This clone has only a few counts. The rearrangement joins TRBV7-9 to TRBJ2-3; the D gene is possibly TRBD1 (5 bases). Trimming cost V 5 bases and J 5 bases, with 14 bases left between them. Germline loops: CDR1 SEHNR, CDR2 FQNEAQ (reference sequence). CDR3 length: 14 amino acids. The CDR3: CASSPLWQGDTQYF. CDR3 DNA sequence: TGTGCCAGCAGCCCCCTGTGGCAGGGAGATACGCAGTATTTT.

The chain employs TRBV18 and TRBJ1-2; 11 positions agree with TRBD1. V lost 3 bases, J lost 6 bases, and 3 bases stayed unmatched. The CDR3 is 14 residues long. The germline CDR1 and CDR2 sequences are KGHSH and LQKENI. The CDR3 sequence: CASSPTGQGDGYTF. The CDR3 DNA sequence: TGTGCCAGCTCACCCACGGGACAGGGGGATGGCTACACCTTC. Combining the CDR3 with reference TRBV18 and TRBJ1-2 gives the whole variable domain NAGVMQNPRHLVRRRGQEARLRCSPMKGHSHVYWYRQLPEEGLKFMVYLQKENIIDESGMPKERFSAEFPKEGPSILRIQQVVRGDSAAYFCASSPTGQGDGYTFGSGTRLTVV.

The chain employs TRBV4-1 and TRBJ1-5; 8 bases agree with TRBD1. In germline, CDR1 is MGHRA, CDR2 YSYEKL. V lost 0 bases and J lost 2; bases outside the gene matches: 15. This CDR3 spans 20 amino acids. The CDR3 DNA sequence: TGCGCCAGCAGCCAAGAGAAAGGGGACAGGCTCTCGAGAGGCAATCAGCCCCAGCATTTT. Protein product: CASSQEKGDRLSRGNQPQHF.

The DNA for the CDR3 is TGTGCCAGCAGCCTTGACAGGGCTATCGTGTGGGCCCAGCATTTT. It yields the protein CASSLDRAIVWAQHF. The J gene is TRBJ1-5, the V gene TRBV7-2; 7 bases are a match to TRBD1. The CDR3 totals 15 residues. Germline CDR1 and CDR2: SGHTA and FQGNSA. J gave up 11 bases and V 5 bases, and 15 bases lay outside the gene matches.

This CDR3 is CASSPPDSPSYEQYF. The DNA for the CDR3 is TGTGCCAGCTCACCTCCCGATAGCCCCTCCTACGAGCAGTACTTC. V is TRBV18 and J is TRBJ2-7; D uncertain. The V end lost 3 bases, the J end lost 0 bases, and 12 bases lay between the germline ends. The CDR3 spans 15 residues. The germline V gene encodes CDR1 KGHSH and CDR2 LQKENI.

This chain uses TRBV6-5 with TRBJ2-7, with D perhaps matching TRBD1 (5 bases). The germline V gene has CDR1 MNHEY and CDR2 SVGAGI. There are 13 residues in the CDR3. The ends were cut back, 2 bases at V and 3 bases at J, with 8 bases in the middle. The CDR3 loop is CASSYGANYEQYF. The CDR3 region has the DNA TGTGCCAGCAGTTACGGGGCGAACTACGAGCAGTACTTC.

This chain joins TRBV7-9 and TRBJ1-2, with 7 bases aligning to TRBD1. Germline assignment: CDR1 SEHNR and CDR2 FQNEAQ (reference sequence). The CDR3 consists of 19 residues. The ends lost 3 bases at V and 4 bases at J; junction bases unmatched: 20. The CDR3 DNA reads TGTGCCAGCAGCTTCAAAATAAGACCCGGGACAGATCCTACCTATGGCTACACCTTC. Translated: CASSFKIRPGTDPTYGYTF.

This chain joins TRBV4-2 and TRBJ2-7, with D tentatively TRBD2 (7 bases). The CDR3 is made up of 13 amino acids. The V gene lost 0 bases and the J gene lost 6 bases, with 9 bases spanning the gap. CDR1 and CDR2 (germline): LGHNA, YNFKEQ. In DNA, the CDR3 is TGTGCCAGCAGCCAAGAGGGAGGGGGCGAGCAGTACTTC. This encodes CASSQEGGGEQYF.

The V gene is TRBV5-6, the J gene TRBJ2-1; 16 bases line up with TRBD2. CDR3 length: 15 residues. J gave up 8 bases and V 4 bases, and 3 bases lay outside the gene matches. Per the germline V gene, CDR1 is SGHDT and CDR2 is YYEEEE. The CDR3 nucleotides read TGTGCCAGCAGCCCGGGACTAGCGGGAGGGCATGAGCAGTTCTTC. Translation: CASSPGLAGGHEQFF.

The V gene is TRBV18, the J gene TRBJ1-1; 10 bases agree with TRBD1. Trimming removed 2 bases from V and 5 bases from J; junction bases left unmatched: 2. The CDR3 is 14 residues long. CDR1 and CDR2 from the germline V gene are KGHSH and LQKENI. CDR3 nucleotide sequence: TGTGCCAGCTCACCAAAGGACAGGGGGACTGAAGCTTTCTTT. This sequence encodes CASSPKDRGTEAFF. The full variable domain, with the rest looked up from reference TRBV18 and TRBJ1-1, is NAGVMQNPRHLVRRRGQEARLRCSPMKGHSHVYWYRQLPEEGLKFMVYLQKENIIDESGMPKERFSAEFPKEGPSILRIQQVVRGDSAAYFCASSPKDRGTEAFFGQGTRLTVV.

This chain links TRBV3-1 (or the pseudogene TRBV3-2) with TRBJ1-1; 8 bases align to TRBD1. The CDR3 is made up of 15 amino acids. Per germline, CDR1 LGHDT and CDR2 YNNKEL (reference sequence). J lost 1 base, V lost 2 bases, and 3 bases had no gene match. CDR3 sequence: CASSQPGTGNTEAFF. In nucleotides, the CDR3 is TGTGCCAGCAGCCAACCGGGGACAGGGAACACTGAAGCTTTCTTT.

This clone was observed once. This chain connects TRBV5-6 to TRBJ2-1, with 9 bases aligning to TRBD1. The trim removed 2 bases at V and 4 bases at J, leaving 7 bases unmatched. This CDR3 is built from 16 residues. CDR1 and CDR2 (germline): SGHDT, YYEEEE. The CDR3 DNA sequence: TGTGCCAGCAGCTTTCGTCGGACAGGGGATTACAATGAGCAGTTCTTC. Translated: CASSFRRTGDYNEQFF.

The V call is TRBV28, the J call TRBJ2-2; no definite D call. Trimming pared 8 bases from V and 2 bases from J, leaving 9 bases between. CDR1 MDHEN and CDR2 SYDVKM come from the germline V gene. This CDR3 spans 13 amino acids. CDR3 in DNA: TGTGCCAGCGTGAACTCCAACACCGGGGAGCTGTTTTTT. Translated: CASVNSNTGELFF.

The chain has TRBV19 and TRBJ2-2, with TRBD1 matching over 10 bases. Germline V gene sequence: CDR1 LNHDA, CDR2 SQIVND (reference sequence). CDR3 length equals 15 residues. V trimming: 6 bases; J trimming: 3 bases; junction bases outside the gene matches: 4. The CDR3 spells CASRRTGGDTGELFF. DNA of the CDR3: TGTGCCAGTAGAAGGACAGGGGGAGACACCGGGGAGCTGTTTTTT.

A few counts support this clone. The CDR3 coding sequence is TGTGCCAGCAGGTCCACAGGGGGTAGATATGGCGAGCAGTACTTC. Its translation: CASRSTGGRYGEQYF. V is TRBV28 and J is TRBJ2-7; 8 bases are shared with TRBD1. The CDR3 totals 15 residues. V gave up 6 bases and J gave up 6 bases; unmatched junction bases: 13. Germline CDR1 MDHEN, CDR2 SYDVKM.

This sequence joins TRBV23-1 and TRBJ2-5, with 8 bases lining up with TRBD1. TRBV23-1 is noted as an ORF with a role that remains uncertain. V lost 6 bases, J lost 3 bases, and 6 bases stayed unmatched. The CDR3 runs to 14 residues. The CDR3 here is CASSRTGNKETQYF. The CDR3 DNA follows: TGCGCCAGCAGCCGGACAGGGAACAAAGAGACCCAGTACTTC.